The 19 T cell receptor beta chains below were found in one sample sequenced in a study of CXCR3-negative and CXCR3-positive naive CD8 T cells. Their antigens are not known. Libraries of TRB cDNA were made by 5' RACE and carried UMIs. TCRdb reprocessed the 5' RACE reads, with one entry per CDR3 protein and no DNA. Its listing shows approximately 90,000 distinct CDR3 sequences. Study-level findings and limits: CXCR3-positive naive cells carried more hydrophobic TRB CDR3s than CXCR3-negative naive cells did.

The sample was naive CXCR3+ CD8+ T cells from blood. Documented subset: CD45RO-CCR7+CD27+CD95- naive CD8+ T cells expressing CXCR3 (TNR3+). These receptors were taken from a human donor in good health. Some clones in this sample may be carry-over from other donors' samples.

The chain uses TRBV7-9 and TRBJ2-5; TCRdb selects TRBD1, and the lack of DNA leaves this call unchecked. Germline V gene sequence: CDR1 SEHNR, CDR2 FQNEAQ (reference sequence). The length of the CDR3 is 13 residues. CDR3 residues: CASGAAEKETQYF.

The chain is built from TRBV29-1 and TRBJ2-5; TCRdb lists TRBD1, though no DNA is available to test this call. The CDR3 length is 15 residues. Germline V CDR1 and CDR2: SQVTM, ANQGSEA. The CDR3 spells CSVEPRTGGRETQYF. The full variable domain, in which reference TRBV29-1 and TRBJ2-5 provide the parts outside the CDR3, is SAVISQKPSRDICQRGTSLTIQCQVDSQVTMMFWYRQQPGQSLTLIATANQGSEATYESGFVIDKFPISRPNLTFSTLTVSNMSPEDSSIYLCSVEPRTGGRETQYFGPGTRLLVL.

This chain uses TRBV29-1 with TRBJ2-1. Per the germline V gene, CDR1 is SQVTM and CDR2 is ANQGSEA. There are 14 residues in the CDR3. CDR3 amino acids: CSVKDSSSYNEQFF.

The V and J genes are TRBV6-6 and TRBJ2-5; TCRdb selects TRBD2, and the lack of DNA leaves this call unchecked. CDR1 and CDR2 (germline): MNHNY, SVGAGI (reference sequence). CDR3 length: 17 amino acids. CDR3 in amino acids: CASSYSSGSIWQETQYF.

The chain links TRBV6-5 to TRBJ2-3; TCRdb lists TRBD1, though no DNA is available to test this call. The CDR3 covers 17 residues. CDR1 is MNHEY, CDR2 SVGAGI, per germline. The CDR3 sequence is CASSYSQGALMGDTQYF.

V gene TRBV5-1 combines with J gene TRBJ2-5; TCRdb calls TRBD1, which cannot be checked without DNA. This CDR3 has 16 residues. Germline V CDR1 and CDR2: SGHRS, YFSETQ. This CDR3 is CASSPTGEEAGETQYF.

This sequence joins TRBV29-1 and TRBJ2-1; absent DNA, TCRdb's TRBD2 call cannot be checked. This CDR3 is built from 11 residues. The V gene's germline CDR1 is SQVTM and CDR2 ANQGSEA. The CDR3: CSAATSDEQFF.

The CDR3 loop reads CASSSGLWGNEQFF. The V call is TRBV28, the J call TRBJ2-1; checking the TCRdb D call of TRBD2 is not possible without DNA. The germline V gene encodes CDR1 MDHEN and CDR2 SYDVKM. The CDR3 has 14 amino acids.

The J gene is TRBJ2-2, the V gene TRBV6-4; TCRdb indicates TRBD2, and absent DNA this call remains unverified. The length of the CDR3 is 15 residues. From germline, CDR1 is MRHNA and CDR2 SNTAGT. CDR3 region: CASSDHGRAAGELFF.

The chain combines TRBV21-1 with TRBJ2-1; the TCRdb call, TRBD2, lacks DNA for checking. TRBV21-1 is noted as a pseudogene. CDR3 length equals 15 residues. CDR3 sequence: CASSNVSQWNNEQFF.

The rearrangement joins TRBV5-1 to TRBJ2-1; the TCRdb call, TRBD1, lacks DNA for checking. This CDR3 is built from 17 residues. Looked up from germline, CDR1 is SGHRS and CDR2 is YFSETQ. The CDR3: CASSLIPGDRPYNEQFF.

The CDR3 loop reads CASSWGDEQYF. The V and J genes are TRBV28 and TRBJ2-7; without DNA, the TCRdb call of TRBD2 cannot be checked. Germline V gene sequence: CDR1 MDHEN, CDR2 SYDVKM. CDR3 size: 11 residues.

The chain couples TRBV6-6 to TRBJ2-7; TCRdb gives TRBD1 as the D gene, but with no DNA this cannot be confirmed. This CDR3 has 14 residues. CDR1 MNHNY and CDR2 SVGAGI come from the germline V gene (reference sequence). CDR3 amino acids: CASSGGQGIYEQYF.

The chain joins TRBV7-9 to TRBJ1-2; lacking DNA, the TRBD1 call made by TCRdb goes unchecked. Germline CDR1 and CDR2: SEHNR and FQNEAQ (reference sequence). The length of the CDR3 is 16 residues. Here the CDR3 reads CASSLGWTGDIFGYTF. Drawing the rest from reference TRBV7-9 and TRBJ1-2, the complete variable domain is DTGVSQNPRHKITKRGQNVTFRCDPISEHNRLYWYRQTLGQGPEFLTYFQNEAQLEKSRLLSDRFSAERPKGSFSTLEIQRTEQGDSAMYLCASSLGWTGDIFGYTFGSGTRLTVV.

V gene TRBV19 combines with J gene TRBJ2-2. CDR3 length: 15 amino acids. Germline lookup yields CDR1 LNHDA and CDR2 SQIVND (reference sequence). The CDR3 reads CASSMGRANTGELFF.

This chain uses TRBV27 with TRBJ1-3; as DNA is missing, the TRBD1 call by TCRdb cannot be tested. Germline V CDR1 and CDR2: MNHEY, SMNVEV (reference sequence). The length of the CDR3 is 15 residues. CDR3 loop: CASSPGTGRWNTIYF.

The chain couples TRBV4-1 to TRBJ2-7; without DNA, the TCRdb call of TRBD1 cannot be checked. Per the germline V gene, CDR1 is MGHRA and CDR2 is YSYEKL. The CDR3 has 16 amino acids. The CDR3 loop is CASSHERTGGLGEQYF.

The chain combines TRBV7-9 with TRBJ2-2. The CDR3 is made up of 14 amino acids. The germline CDR1 and CDR2 sequences are SEHNR and FQNEAQ (reference sequence). This CDR3 is CASSPTSNTGELFF.

The CDR3: CSVEVRGYEQYF. The chain joins TRBV29-1 to TRBJ2-7; the TCRdb D gene call, TRBD1, has no DNA to confirm it. The germline gives CDR1 SQVTM, CDR2 ANQGSEA. This CDR3 has 12 residues.